This record looks at one T cell receptor beta chain sequence and its context. In the study's own analysis: Amplification with reference gene primers provided the estimates of nucleated cell counts. Assay: immunoSEQ multiplex PCR; the TCRdb copy retains only in-frame clones and omits some. The DNA gave D and trimming, while V, J and clone size come from that table. The sample has about 260,000 clones, 83% seen once. The CDR3 length is 14 residues. J lost 3 bases, V lost 3 bases, and 5 bases had no gene match. CDR1 SGDLS and CDR2 YYNGEE come from the germline V gene. The sample belongs to a study of blood T cell repertoires in COVID-19. Study summary: Sites in the United States, Italy and Spain provided acute and convalescent COVID-19 samples. T cells, B-cell-depleted T cells, or PBMCs provided the cDNA or gDNA that served as material.

Sequenced sample: peripheral blood. This rearrangement joins TRBV9 to TRBJ2-7; the match to TRBD2 covers 8 bases. The source is a woman between 45 and 65 years old who had recovered from COVID-19. The CDR3 region is CASSELAGGYEQYF. CDR3 coding DNA: TGTGCCAGCAGCGAGCTTGCGGGAGGCTACGAGCAGTACTTC.